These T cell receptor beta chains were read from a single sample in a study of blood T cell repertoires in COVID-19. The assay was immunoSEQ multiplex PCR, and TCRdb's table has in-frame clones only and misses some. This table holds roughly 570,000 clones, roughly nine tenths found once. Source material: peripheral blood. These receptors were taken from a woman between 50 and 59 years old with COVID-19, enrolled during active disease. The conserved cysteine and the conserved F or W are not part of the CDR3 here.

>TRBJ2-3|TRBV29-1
SVILAVSSTDTQY
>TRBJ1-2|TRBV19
ASSIAQTGTSPYYGYT
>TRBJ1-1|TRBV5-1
ASSHVWGDLPTEAF
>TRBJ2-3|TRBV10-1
ASSPGLAGGRDTQY
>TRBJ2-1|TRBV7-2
ASSNPYGTWDYNEQF
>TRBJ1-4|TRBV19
ASSQTEGSPNEKLF
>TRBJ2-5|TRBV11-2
ASIMARETQY
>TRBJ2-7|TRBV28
ATRGVGEQY
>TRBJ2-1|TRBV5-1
ASSLATRGDEQF
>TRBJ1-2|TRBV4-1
ASSHTGSGIKGYGYT
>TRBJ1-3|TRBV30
AWSFGGGGNTIY
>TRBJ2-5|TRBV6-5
ASSTGQQETQY
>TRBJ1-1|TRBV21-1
ASSKGVRVNTEAF
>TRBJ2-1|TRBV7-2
ASSPLAGGVEQF
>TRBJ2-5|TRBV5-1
ASSLAPLAGVQETQY
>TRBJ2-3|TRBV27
ASRGQGADTQY
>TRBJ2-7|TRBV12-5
ASGPGDGPGRYKQY
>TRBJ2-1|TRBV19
ASSIGGGLYNEQF
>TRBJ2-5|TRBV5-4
ASSHGTPDQY
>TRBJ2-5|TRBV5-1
ASALGTVQETQY
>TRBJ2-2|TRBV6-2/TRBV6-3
ASSFPDRNTGELF
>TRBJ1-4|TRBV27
ASSLTGLGNEKLF
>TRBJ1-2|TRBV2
ASSSGDYGYT
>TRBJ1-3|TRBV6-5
ASGSSGNTIY
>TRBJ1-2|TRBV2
ASSSDRFNYGYT
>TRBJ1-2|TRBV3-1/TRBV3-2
ASSQDWDRGTAGYT
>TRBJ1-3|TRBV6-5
ASRTSIDGNTIY
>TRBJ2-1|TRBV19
ASSMKDAPGRDEQF